A selection of T cell receptor beta chains follows, all from one sample in a study of CXCR3-negative and CXCR3-positive naive CD8 T cells. TCRdb re-called the 5' RACE reads and catalogs CDR3 proteins one per entry, DNA excluded. This table holds about 120,000 distinct CDR3 sequences. Input material: naive CXCR3+ CD8+ T cells from blood. The receptors stem from a human donor in good health. Some clones in this sample may be carry-over from other donors' samples. CDR3s include the opening cysteine and the closing phenylalanine or tryptophan. Fields, in order: V gene, J gene, CDR3 protein.

V gene: TRBV29-1
J gene: TRBJ2-1
CDR3 protein: CSGWDSRSYNEQFF

V gene: TRBV7-7
J gene: TRBJ2-2
CDR3 protein: CASSFDSYTGELFF

V gene: TRBV13
J gene: TRBJ2-1
CDR3 protein: CARSLGVGPSREQFF

V gene: TRBV28
J gene: TRBJ2-1
CDR3 protein: CASSGQGAQDEQFF

V gene: TRBV3-1
J gene: TRBJ2-3
CDR3 protein: CASSPRSAGKDTQYF

V gene: TRBV7-3
J gene: TRBJ2-1
CDR3 protein: CASSLNPSRLAGLFF

V gene: TRBV14
J gene: TRBJ1-3
CDR3 protein: CASSQALSIAGNTIYF

V gene: TRBV7-9
J gene: TRBJ1-3
CDR3 protein: CASSSGGGGNTIYF

V gene: TRBV11-2
J gene: TRBJ2-3
CDR3 protein: CASSVITSGPTDTQYF

V gene: TRBV27
J gene: TRBJ2-1
CDR3 protein: CASSLDRGHYEQFF

V gene: TRBV20-1
J gene: TRBJ2-7
CDR3 protein: CSARDYHSYEQYF

V gene: TRBV5-6
J gene: TRBJ2-1
CDR3 protein: CASSWDRGFYNEQFF

V gene: TRBV5-4
J gene: TRBJ2-2
CDR3 protein: CASSYPGGELFF

V gene: TRBV7-7
J gene: TRBJ2-1
CDR3 protein: CASSPGLGHNEQFF

V gene: TRBV28
J gene: TRBJ2-7
CDR3 protein: CASSSPLPGDDYYEQYF

V gene: TRBV7-6
J gene: TRBJ2-7
CDR3 protein: CASSLDPSEIYEQYF

V gene: TRBV6-6
J gene: TRBJ2-1
CDR3 protein: CASSYEGSSYNEQFF

V gene: TRBV29-1
J gene: TRBJ1-3
CDR3 protein: CSVEAHQAASGNTIYF

V gene: TRBV27
J gene: TRBJ2-1
CDR3 protein: CASSLAGGIEQFF

V gene: TRBV14
J gene: TRBJ2-3
CDR3 protein: CASSQEVRSGNLQYF

V gene: TRBV30
J gene: TRBJ1-1
CDR3 protein: CAWSVVDGSTEAFF

V gene: TRBV7-8
J gene: TRBJ2-7
CDR3 protein: CASSPRLRDRGHLDTYEQYF

V gene: TRBV12-5
J gene: TRBJ1-1
CDR3 protein: CASGLPGPTEAFF

V gene: TRBV7-9
J gene: TRBJ2-2
CDR3 protein: CASSGGGTTGELFF

V gene: TRBV4-1
J gene: TRBJ2-1
CDR3 protein: CASSQTASSYNEQFF

V gene: TRBV18
J gene: TRBJ2-7
CDR3 protein: CASSPLSDYEQYF

V gene: TRBV12-3/TRBV12-4
J gene: TRBJ1-5
CDR3 protein: CASSLGTGGYQPQHF

V gene: TRBV11-2
J gene: TRBJ2-2
CDR3 protein: CASSLEVLGFGELFF

V gene: TRBV27
J gene: TRBJ2-2
CDR3 protein: CASSSSDGPHSNTGELFF

V gene: TRBV7-9
J gene: TRBJ2-6
CDR3 protein: CASSPSPGSGANVLTF

V gene: TRBV7-9
J gene: TRBJ1-4
CDR3 protein: CASSFSTDPNEKLFF

V gene: TRBV20-1
J gene: TRBJ1-6
CDR3 protein: CSARDSGRGSSPLHF

V gene: TRBV4-1
J gene: TRBJ2-2
CDR3 protein: CASSQLAGTGELFF

V gene: TRBV29-1
J gene: TRBJ1-4
CDR3 protein: CSIGTDATNEKLFF

V gene: TRBV15
J gene: TRBJ2-2
CDR3 protein: CATSRVSNTGELFF

V gene: TRBV20-1
J gene: TRBJ1-3
CDR3 protein: CSAFSGNTIYF

V gene: TRBV29-1
J gene: TRBJ2-3
CDR3 protein: CSVEVGASAQYF

V gene: TRBV6-5
J gene: TRBJ2-7
CDR3 protein: CASSYRNRGTDEQYF

V gene: TRBV6-5
J gene: TRBJ2-2
CDR3 protein: CASSWGTTGELFF

V gene: TRBV11-3
J gene: TRBJ1-2
CDR3 protein: CASTDRVYGYTF

V gene: TRBV11-2
J gene: TRBJ1-2
CDR3 protein: CASSLTMDRGHTRGYTF

V gene: TRBV7-9
J gene: TRBJ2-1
CDR3 protein: CASSSTRPSAGARSYNEQFF

V gene: TRBV6-4
J gene: TRBJ2-2
CDR3 protein: CASSDSWRADTGELFF

V gene: TRBV13
J gene: TRBJ1-2
CDR3 protein: CASSFETGGAYGYTF

V gene: TRBV29-1
J gene: TRBJ2-7
CDR3 protein: CSVEDSGVSYEQYF

V gene: TRBV7-9
J gene: TRBJ1-1
CDR3 protein: CASSEQTDTEAFF

V gene: TRBV20-1
J gene: TRBJ2-1
CDR3 protein: CSVPSSGSSYNEQFF

V gene: TRBV7-9
J gene: TRBJ2-1
CDR3 protein: CASSSPGQGVNNEQFF

V gene: TRBV15
J gene: TRBJ1-1
CDR3 protein: CATSRASLMNTEAFF

V gene: TRBV15
J gene: TRBJ1-1
CDR3 protein: CATSRDTGLKPHQAFF

V gene: TRBV12-3/TRBV12-4
J gene: TRBJ2-1
CDR3 protein: CASSLGLPSSYNEQFF

V gene: TRBV20-1
J gene: TRBJ1-1
CDR3 protein: CSARTYSGTEAFF

V gene: TRBV20-1
J gene: TRBJ2-7
CDR3 protein: CSARDSYEQYF

V gene: TRBV19
J gene: TRBJ2-5
CDR3 protein: CASSIDGQGQETQYF

V gene: TRBV5-1
J gene: TRBJ1-1
CDR3 protein: CASSYGTGGEAFF

V gene: TRBV28
J gene: TRBJ1-1
CDR3 protein: CASSFAVATEAFF

V gene: TRBV29-1
J gene: TRBJ2-3
CDR3 protein: CSAAGGLAGFGTDTQYF

V gene: TRBV7-3
J gene: TRBJ2-1
CDR3 protein: CASSLGGPANEQFF